This is a list of T cell receptor beta chains from one sample in a study of shared clonotypes between healthy human individuals. Profiling relied on immunoSEQ multiplex PCR, and the TCRdb table lists in-frame clones only, not all of them. The sample includes more than 2,000,000 clones, 85% to 95% of them seen just once. The sample taken for sequencing was naive CD4+ T cells from PBMCs. The receptors shown here come from a man aged 18 to 35 in good health. Some clones in this sample may be carry-over from other donors' samples. Each CDR3 is given with its conserved first and last residue. A D gene is named only where the DNA matches it firmly. Size is omitted from some rows. Given values are once, few, many or a class for expanded clones.

J	D	size	V	CDR3	DNA
TRBJ1-1	.	.	TRBV5-8	CASSLGPDRPTEAFF	TGTGCCAGCAGCTTGGGTCCAGACCGCCCCACTGAAGCTTTCTTT
TRBJ1-2	.	.	TRBV28	CASSFYRGRGYTF	TGTGCCAGCAGTTTTTACCGGGGTCGTGGCTACACCTTC
TRBJ1-4	.	.	TRBV28	CASRIGGAQGEKLFF	TGTGCCAGCAGGATCGGGGGGGCGCAAGGTGAAAAACTGTTTTTT
TRBJ2-1	TRBD1	.	TRBV7-9	CASSPLTGVVYNEQFF	TGTGCCAGCAGCCCCCTAACAGGGGTTGTCTACAATGAGCAGTTCTTC
TRBJ1-2	.	.	TRBV11-2	CASSLDRGAWYGYTF	TGTGCCAGCAGCTTAGATCGGGGGGCATGGTATGGCTACACCTTC
TRBJ1-3	.	.	TRBV19	CASGPAGNTIYF	TGTGCCAGTGGCCCAGCTGGAAACACCATATATTTT
TRBJ2-2	TRBD1	.	TRBV2	CASSRQGGSAGELFF	TGTGCCAGCAGCAGACAGGGGGGATCGGCCGGGGAGCTGTTTTTT
TRBJ1-5	.	.	TRBV30	CAWSVMGDNQPQHF	TGTGCCTGGAGTGTAATGGGGGATAATCAGCCCCAGCATTTT
TRBJ2-3	.	once	TRBV6-5	CASSYVAPSTDTQYF	TGTGCCAGCAGTTACGTTGCTCCTAGCACAGATACGCAGTATTTT
TRBJ2-1	TRBD2	.	TRBV7-2	CASSLVALAVYNEQFF	TGTGCCAGCAGCTTAGTGGCACTAGCGGTATACAATGAGCAGTTCTTC
TRBJ2-1	TRBD2	.	TRBV5-1	CASSPQAGGPNNEQFF	TGCGCCAGCAGCCCGCAAGCGGGGGGGCCTAACAATGAGCAGTTCTTC
TRBJ2-1	TRBD2	.	TRBV11-2	CASSRRLASNEQFF	TGTGCCAGCAGCCGACGACTAGCAAGTAATGAGCAGTTCTTC
TRBJ2-2	.	.	TRBV21-1	CASSKETSGRPLGGELFF	TGTGCCAGCAGCAAAGAAACTAGCGGGAGGCCTCTCGGCGGGGAGCTGTTTTTT
TRBJ2-7	.	.	TRBV19	CASGSGRGYEQYF	TGTGCCAGTGGCTCGGGACGAGGCTACGAGCAGTACTTC
TRBJ2-7	TRBD1	.	TRBV5-1	CASSLTGGRVLEQYF	TGCGCCAGCAGCTTAACAGGGGGCAGGGTTTTGGAGCAGTACTTC
TRBJ1-2	TRBD1	.	TRBV5-1	CASSLGQVYNYGYTF	TGCGCCAGCAGCTTAGGACAGGTGTATAACTATGGCTACACCTTC
TRBJ2-7	.	.	TRBV5-1	CASSLAGPFTYEQYF	TGCGCCAGCAGCTTGGCAGGGCCTTTCACCTACGAGCAGTACTTC
TRBJ1-3	.	.	TRBV5-1	CASSLDPGENTIYF	TGCGCCAGCAGCTTGGACCCGGGGGAGAACACCATATATTTT
TRBJ1-5	.	.	TRBV21-1	CASSSIDRGSREGNQPQHF	TGTGCCAGCAGCTCGATCGACAGGGGAAGTCGGGAGGGCAATCAGCCCCAGCATTTT
TRBJ2-7	TRBD2	.	TRBV6-5	CASSLGPSGSYEQYF	TGTGCCAGCAGTTTGGGTCCTAGCGGATCCTACGAGCAGTACTTC
TRBJ2-7	.	.	TRBV18	CASSPVGGAYEQYF	TGTGCCAGCTCACCCGTCGGGGGCGCCTACGAGCAGTACTTC
TRBJ1-2	TRBD1	.	TRBV18	CASSPAGTGGENGYTF	TGTGCCAGCTCACCGGCCGGGACAGGGGGCGAAAATGGCTACACCTTC
TRBJ2-7	.	.	TRBV18	CASSPSREMKQYF	TGTGCCAGCTCACCATCCAGGGAAATGAAGCAGTACTTC
TRBJ2-7	.	.	TRBV7-2	CASSLLGLPYEQYF	TGTGCCAGCAGCTTACTGGGCCTACCCTACGAGCAGTACTTC
TRBJ1-2	.	once	TRBV28	CASSPPLGGRNYGYTF	TGTGCCAGCAGTCCCCCCTTAGGTGGCCGTAACTATGGCTACACCTTC
TRBJ1-3	TRBD1	.	TRBV28	CASSGDRKDRGNTIYF	TGTGCCAGCAGTGGGGACAGGAAGGATCGGGGAAACACCATATATTTT
TRBJ2-7	TRBD2	.	TRBV10-3	CAISTTSGSRHEQYF	TGTGCCATCAGTACTACTAGCGGGAGTAGACACGAGCAGTACTTC